The rows below give T cell receptor beta chains drawn from one sample of a study of T cell responses to AZD1222 COVID-19 vaccine. Some clones are missing from TCRdb's copy, which holds only in-frame ones; the method was immunoSEQ multiplex PCR. Among 150,000 to 200,000 clones listed, 92% were seen once. The material was peripheral blood, obtained 28 days after the second AZD1222 dose. The origin of the receptors is an adult who received the AZD1222 COVID-19 vaccine. Both conserved end residues are part of each CDR3. The order of the fields is J gene, V gene, D gene, clone size, CDR3 protein, CDR3 DNA. The D gene is left open where the match is weak. The size field is filled for only some rows; it gives once, few, many or a size class.

TRBJ1-2 | TRBV7-2 | TRBD1 | . | CASSSTGGRNYGYTF | TGTGCCAGCAGCTCAACAGGGGGCAGGAACTATGGCTACACCTTC
TRBJ1-5 | TRBV27 | . | . | CASSFRDTNQPQHF | TGTGCCAGCAGTTTCCGGGACACCAATCAGCCCCAGCATTTT
TRBJ2-7 | TRBV2 | . | . | CASSDGPHDYEQYF | TGTGCCAGCAGTGATGGTCCACACGACTACGAGCAGTACTTC
TRBJ1-1 | TRBV3-1/TRBV3-2 | . | . | CASSQRGGSTEAFF | TGTGCCAGCAGCCAACGGGGGGGAAGCACTGAAGCTTTCTTT
TRBJ2-3 | TRBV9 | . | . | CASSAPGTSTDTQYF | TGTGCCAGCAGCGCCCCCGGGACTAGCACAGATACGCAGTATTTT
TRBJ1-2 | TRBV6-5 | . | . | CAQSGYLGYGYTF | TGTGCCCAATCAGGGTATTTAGGCTATGGCTACACCTTC
TRBJ2-4 | TRBV9 | TRBD2 | . | CASSVGTSGGTIQYF | TGTGCCAGCAGCGTAGGGACTAGCGGGGGGACTATTCAGTACTTC
TRBJ1-5 | TRBV5-5 | . | . | CASSLDTRNQPQHF | TGTGCCAGCAGCTTGGATACCCGCAATCAGCCCCAGCATTTT
TRBJ2-7 | TRBV9 | . | . | CASSSTGTPVLSEQYF | TGTGCCAGCAGCTCAACCGGGACCCCGGTACTAAGCGAGCAGTACTTC
TRBJ1-5 | TRBV19 | TRBD1 | . | CASIIRGRTRGNQPQHF | TGTGCCAGTATCATCAGGGGGAGAACTAGGGGCAATCAGCCCCAGCATTTT
TRBJ1-1 | TRBV19 | . | . | CASSNWDGWNTEAFF | TGTGCCAGTAGTAATTGGGACGGATGGAACACTGAAGCTTTCTTT
TRBJ1-2 | TRBV18 | TRBD1 | . | CASSPRTGGASDGYTF | TGTGCCAGCTCACCGCGAACAGGGGGCGCGTCGGATGGCTACACCTTC
TRBJ2-6 | TRBV11-3 | . | . | CASSLLGACGANVLTF | TGTGCCAGCAGCCTTTTAGGGGCGTGCGGGGCCAACGTCCTGACTTTC
TRBJ2-6 | TRBV9 | TRBD2 | . | CASSAPRGEVTGANVLTF | TGTGCCAGCAGCGCTCCCCGGGGGGAGGTCACTGGGGCCAACGTCCTGACTTTC
TRBJ1-1 | TRBV10-3 | TRBD1 | . | CAISRTGTNTEAFF | TGTGCCATCAGTAGGACAGGAACGAACACTGAAGCTTTCTTT
TRBJ2-7 | TRBV11-2 | . | . | CASSLYQVAEQYF | TGTGCCAGCAGCTTGTATCAGGTCGCCGAGCAGTACTTC
TRBJ1-5 | TRBV19 | . | . | CASGLQGRQPQHF | TGTGCCAGTGGCTTGCAGGGAAGGCAGCCCCAGCATTTT
TRBJ1-2 | TRBV4-2 | . | . | CASSQDFGLYGYTF | TGTGCCAGCAGCCAAGATTTTGGGCTCTATGGCTACACCTTC
TRBJ1-1 | TRBV2 | . | . | CASSAQQALNTEAFF | TGTGCCAGCAGCGCCCAACAGGCCCTGAACACTGAAGCTTTCTTT
TRBJ1-1 | TRBV29-1 | . | . | CSVGGGSTEAFF | TGCAGCGTTGGGGGGGGATCCACTGAAGCTTTCTTT
TRBJ1-6 | TRBV4-1 | . | . | CASSHTTGVNSPLHF | TGCGCCAGCAGCCACACCACCGGGGTTAATTCACCCCTCCACTTT
TRBJ2-7 | TRBV30 | . | . | CAWGPPQGGYEQYF | TGTGCCTGGGGGCCCCCGCAGGGGGGGTACGAGCAGTACTTC
TRBJ1-5 | TRBV18 | . | once | CATSGTADQPQHF | TGTGCCACCTCCGGGACGGCAGATCAGCCCCAGCATTTT
TRBJ2-1 | TRBV27 | . | . | CASSGSYNEQFF | TGTGCCAGCAGCGGGAGCTACAATGAGCAGTTCTTC
TRBJ2-2 | TRBV5-1 | . | . | CASSNSPGELFF | TGCGCCAGCAGCAACAGCCCCGGGGAGCTGTTTTTT
TRBJ1-6 | TRBV5-1 | . | . | CASSSLQGNNSPLHF | TGCGCCAGCAGTAGTCTACAGGGAAATAATTCACCCCTCCACTTT
TRBJ1-1 | TRBV5-1 | TRBD1 | . | CASSPGDRAMNTEAFF | TGCGCCAGCAGCCCCGGGGACAGGGCTATGAACACTGAAGCTTTCTTT
TRBJ1-2 | TRBV29-1 | . | . | CSVTDGYYGYTF | TGCAGCGTGACGGACGGATACTATGGCTACACCTTC
TRBJ1-2 | TRBV3-1/TRBV3-2 | . | once | CASSPLGDYGYTF | TGTGCCAGCAGCCCCCTAGGAGATTATGGCTACACCTTC
TRBJ1-2 | TRBV5-1 | . | . | CASSFDRTGYTF | TGCGCCAGCAGCTTCGACAGAACGGGCTACACCTTC
TRBJ1-5 | TRBV2 | . | . | CASSPLTGSDQPQHF | TGTGCCAGCAGTCCCTTAACAGGGAGTGATCAGCCCCAGCATTTT
TRBJ1-4 | TRBV10-2 | TRBD1 | . | CASRGDRAATNEKLFF | TGCGCCAGCAGAGGGGACAGGGCCGCAACTAATGAAAAACTGTTTTTT
TRBJ1-5 | TRBV18 | . | . | CASSAGRDQPQHF | TGTGCCAGCTCAGCAGGGCGGGATCAGCCCCAGCATTTT
TRBJ1-4 | TRBV5-1 | . | . | CASSLEVMWEKLFF | TGCGCCAGCAGCTTGGAGGTGATGTGGGAAAAACTGTTTTTT
TRBJ1-2 | TRBV5-1 | . | . | CASSLDRVYGYTF | TGCGCCAGCAGCTTGGATAGGGTCTATGGCTACACCTTC
TRBJ1-2 | TRBV5-4 | . | . | CASSLAAGAYGYTF | TGTGCCAGCAGCTTGGCCGCAGGGGCCTATGGCTACACCTTC
TRBJ2-5 | TRBV12-3/TRBV12-4 | TRBD2 | . | CASRLAGEETQYF | TGTGCCAGCAGACTAGCGGGGGAAGAGACCCAGTACTTC
TRBJ1-2 | TRBV7-2 | . | . | CASSLAPPGAGGYTF | TGTGCCAGCAGCTTAGCACCCCCGGGAGCGGGGGGCTACACCTTC
TRBJ1-1 | TRBV6-5 | . | . | CASSLFGSNTEAFF | TGTGCCAGCAGCCTTTTTGGATCGAACACTGAAGCTTTCTTT
TRBJ1-1 | TRBV19 | . | once | CASSRGGQTEAFF | TGTGCCAGTTCCCGGGGGGGCCAGACTGAAGCTTTCTTT
TRBJ2-2 | TRBV7-2 | . | . | CASSPRGSSNTGELFF | TGTGCCAGCAGCCCCAGGGGAAGCTCGAACACCGGGGAGCTGTTTTTT
TRBJ1-1 | TRBV7-9 | . | . | CASNFGQEAFF | TGTGCCAGCAATTTTGGGCAAGAAGCTTTCTTT
TRBJ1-2 | TRBV25-1 | TRBD1 | . | CASSDPGQGAYGYTF | TGTGCCAGCAGTGACCCGGGACAGGGGGCGTATGGCTACACCTTC
TRBJ2-1 | TRBV5-1 | TRBD2 | . | CASSLYLAGALNEQFF | TGCGCCAGCAGCTTGTATTTAGCGGGGGCGTTAAATGAGCAGTTCTTC
TRBJ1-4 | TRBV4-1 | TRBD1 | . | CASSQARGREGNEKLFF | TGCGCCAGCAGCCAAGCTAGGGGGCGAGAAGGGAATGAAAAACTGTTTTTT
TRBJ1-6 | TRBV5-1 | TRBD1 | . | CASRSTGGEDSPLHF | TGCGCCAGCAGATCGACAGGGGGCGAAGATTCACCCCTCCACTTT